This T cell receptor (beta chain) comes out of a study of blood T cell repertoires in COVID-19. Study-wide background: Spain, Italy and the United States supplied samples that represented acute and convalescent COVID-19. T cells, B-cell-depleted T cells, or PBMCs provided the cDNA or gDNA that served as material.

This clone has only one observation. In the original analysis: Amplification from reference gene primers served as the basis for estimated nucleated cell counts. Libraries were prepared by immunoSEQ multiplex PCR; TCRdb keeps only in-frame clonotypes and omits some of them. V, J and clone size are those of that table, while D and trimming were read from the DNA. The sample lists 60,000 to 70,000 clones, roughly 80% occurring once. V trimming: 6 bases; J trimming: 2 bases; junction bases outside the gene matches: 7. Germline loops: CDR1 SGHRS, CDR2 YFSETQ. This CDR3 is 15 amino acids long. This TCR was recovered from a woman in her sixties or seventies with acute or convalescent COVID-19. This chain links TRBV5-1 with TRBJ1-3, with TRBD1 matching over 8 bases. Sequencing was done on a sample of peripheral blood. CDR3 sequence reads: CASTEQGATGNTIYF. The CDR3 coding sequence is TGCGCCAGCACCGAGCAGGGGGCTACTGGAAACACCATATATTTT.